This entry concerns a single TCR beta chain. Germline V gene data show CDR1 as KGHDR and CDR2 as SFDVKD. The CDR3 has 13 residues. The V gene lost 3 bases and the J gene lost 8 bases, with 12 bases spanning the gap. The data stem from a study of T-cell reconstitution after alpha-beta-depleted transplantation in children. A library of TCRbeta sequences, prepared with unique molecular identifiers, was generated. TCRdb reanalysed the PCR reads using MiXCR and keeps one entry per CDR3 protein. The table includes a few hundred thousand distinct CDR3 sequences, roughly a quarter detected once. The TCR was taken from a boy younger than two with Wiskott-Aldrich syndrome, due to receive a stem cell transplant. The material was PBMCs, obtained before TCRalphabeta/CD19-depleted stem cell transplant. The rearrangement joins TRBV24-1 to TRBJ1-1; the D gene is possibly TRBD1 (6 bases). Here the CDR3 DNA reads TGTGCCACCAGTGATCTTACAGGGCAGGAAGCTTTCTTT. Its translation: CATSDLTGQEAFF.